What follows are 15 T cell receptor beta chains derived from one specimen sequenced in a study of cytomegalovirus exposure and HLA in healthy donors (dated by TCRdb to 2017 to 2019). Libraries were constructed by the immunoSEQ multiplex PCR assay. TCRdb took over this immuneACCESS table, retaining in-frame rearrangements with V and J assigned. Such tables are incomplete; in checked studies, under half of the missing clones stem from an unresolved V gene, and the remainder is unexplained. The sample table shows about 300,000 clones, and over 75% are seen once. The ten largest clonotypes hold about 0.99% of the sample. Sequencing input: PBMCs. These receptors came from a woman younger than 35 in good health and CMV-seronegative.

This clone was seen a single time. This rearrangement joins TRBV27 to TRBJ2-7; possible D gene TRBD2, 5 bases. The CDR3 contains 15 residues. Germline V gene lookup returns CDR1 MNHEY and CDR2 SMNVEV (reference sequence). V dropped 4 bases and J dropped 6 bases, with 19 bases sitting between them. The CDR3 bases are TGTGCCAGCAGTTCCCTAGACCCCGCCCGGGGCGAGCAGTACTTC. Encoded protein: CASSSLDPARGEQYF.

J is TRBJ1-1 and V is TRBV28; D might be TRBD1 (6 bases). The CDR3 sequence is 14 residues long. Trimming cost V 8 bases and J 8 bases, with 21 bases left between them. The germline V gene has CDR1 MDHEN and CDR2 SYDVKM. The CDR3 DNA reads TGTGCCAGCGGCCCCTCGGGGGGCGTTTTCGAAGCTTTCTTT. This sequence encodes CASGPSGGVFEAFF. Looking up the rest from reference TRBV28 and TRBJ1-1 gives the full variable domain: DVKVTQSSRYLVKRTGEKVFLECVQDMDHENMFWYRQDPGLGLRLIYFSYDVKMKEKGDIPEGYSVSREKKERFSLILESASTNQTSMYLCASGPSGGVFEAFFGQGTRLTVV.

Only a few counts were recorded for this clone. CDR3 protein: CASRGRALAETQYF. In DNA form, the CDR3 reads TGTGCCAGTCGCGGGAGGGCCCTTGCAGAGACCCAGTACTTC. This chain links TRBV19 with TRBJ2-5; 9 nucleotides match TRBD2. Germline CDR1 LNHDA, CDR2 SQIVND (reference sequence). This CDR3 is built from 14 residues. V lost 8 bases, J lost 4 bases, and 8 bases stayed unmatched.

This clone was observed a handful of times. It is unclear where the CDR3 begins or ends on the DNA, so no DNA is shown, and the CDR3 is as TCRdb lists it. The chain is built from TRBV29-1 and TRBJ1-5. Both ends counted, the CDR3 spans 13 residues. CDR1 is SQVTM, CDR2 ANQGSEA, per germline. CDR3 sequence reads: CSVGPGGSQPQHF.

The chain recombines TRBV9 with TRBJ1-1; 10 bases are a match to TRBD1. Germline assignment: CDR1 SGDLS and CDR2 YYNGEE. This CDR3 has 17 amino acids. The ends lost 0 bases at V and 4 bases at J; junction bases unmatched: 9. The CDR3 sequence is CASSVVGTGVGGTEAFF. The CDR3 coding sequence is TGTGCCAGCAGCGTAGTGGGGACAGGGGTGGGAGGCACTGAAGCTTTCTTT.

This chain joins TRBV28 and TRBJ2-7; 13 bases line up with TRBD2. CDR3 length equals 17 residues. In germline, CDR1 is MDHEN, CDR2 SYDVKM. With V trimmed by 3 bases and J by 0 bases, 5 bases remained unmatched. CDR3: CASSFGLAGVSSYEQYF. DNA of the CDR3: TGTGCCAGCAGTTTCGGACTAGCGGGAGTCAGCTCCTACGAGCAGTACTTC.

This chain connects TRBV11-2 to TRBJ2-7, with 7 bases lining up with TRBD1. The trim removed 1 base at V and 1 base at J, leaving 4 bases unmatched. CDR1 is SGHAT, CDR2 FQNNGV, per germline. The CDR3 extends over 15 amino acids. CDR3 protein: CASSLVVQGSYEQYF. The CDR3 region has the DNA TGTGCCAGCAGCTTAGTGGTACAGGGGTCCTACGAGCAGTACTTC.

The J gene is TRBJ1-5, the V gene TRBV28, with 7 bases lining up with TRBD1. The CDR3 is 15 residues long. CDR1 is MDHEN and CDR2 is SYDVKM in the germline V gene. V shed 7 bases and J 6 bases; nucleotides not matched to a gene: 12. Here the CDR3 DNA reads TGTGCCAGCACCACCTACAGGGGAAATACTCAGCCCCAGCATTTT. Protein: CASTTYRGNTQPQHF.

This clone was recorded once. CDR3 sequence: CASSLRDRAISGNTIYF. The CDR3 nucleotides read TGTGCCAGCAGTTTGAGGGACAGGGCAATCTCTGGAAACACCATATATTTT. The chain has TRBV13 and TRBJ1-3; 9 nucleotides align to TRBD1. In germline, CDR1 is PRHDT, CDR2 FYEKMQ (reference sequence). This CDR3 comprises 17 residues. The V and J ends lost 6 bases and 0 bases, in that order; junction bases with no gene match: 9. Full variable domain (outside the CDR3, taken from reference TRBV13 and TRBJ1-3): AAGVIQSPRHLIKEKRETATLKCYPIPRHDTVYWYQQGPGQDPQFLISFYEKMQSDKGSIPDRFSAQQFSDYHSELNMSSLELGDSALYFCASSLRDRAISGNTIYFGEGSWLTVV.

V usage is TRBV6-1 and J usage is TRBJ1-1, with 8 bases aligning to TRBD1. Germline CDR1 MNHNS, CDR2 SASEGT. Trimming removed 10 bases from V and 1 base from J; junction bases left unmatched: 8. The CDR3 has 14 amino acids. The CDR3 loop reads CAIRQGYSNTEAFF. The CDR3 region has the DNA TGTGCCATCCGACAGGGGTACTCGAACACTGAAGCTTTCTTT.

The genes are TRBV18 and TRBJ1-4, with 7 positions matching TRBD1. The CDR3 totals 13 residues. With V trimmed by 6 bases and J by 8 bases, 6 bases remained unmatched. Germline V gives CDR1 KGHSH, CDR2 LQKENI. The DNA for the CDR3 is TGTGCCAGCTCTCCCACAGGGGTCGAAAAACTGTTTTTT. It codes for CASSPTGVEKLFF.

V and J are TRBV9 and TRBJ1-4; D possibly corresponds to TRBD1 (6 bases). Trimming cost V 5 bases and J 0 bases, with 8 bases left between them. This CDR3 has 14 amino acids. Germline CDR1 is SGDLS and CDR2 is YYNGEE. DNA for the CDR3: TGTGCCAGCAGTGAGGGGGCAACTAATGAAAAACTGTTTTTT. Its protein is CASSEGATNEKLFF.

V is TRBV2 and J is TRBJ1-3; the D is unclear. The CDR3 has 11 amino acids. Germline loops: CDR1 SNHLY, CDR2 FYNNEI. Trimming removed 6 bases at V and 4 bases at J, with 4 bases between. Here the CDR3 reads CASREGNTIYF. DNA of the CDR3: TGTGCCAGCAGAGAGGGAAACACCATATATTTT.

The V gene is TRBV4-2, the J gene TRBJ1-1, with D hard to call. Germline V CDR1 and CDR2: LGHNA, YNFKEQ. The V and J ends lost 1 base and 5 bases respectively, with 14 bases between them. The CDR3 runs to 15 residues. The CDR3 is CASSQGLSGGTEAFF. The DNA of the CDR3 is TGTGCCAGCAGCCAAGGGCTGAGCGGTGGAACTGAAGCTTTCTTT.

This clone was observed a few times. V gene TRBV7-3 combines with J gene TRBJ1-5; the D gene is possibly TRBD1 (6 bases). Per germline, CDR1 SGHTA and CDR2 FQGTGA. V lost 5 bases, J lost 6 bases, and 11 bases lay in between. The CDR3 has 13 residues. The CDR3 DNA is TGTGCCAGCAGCCCCCACAGGGCTCAGCCCCAGCATTTT. This encodes CASSPHRAQPQHF.